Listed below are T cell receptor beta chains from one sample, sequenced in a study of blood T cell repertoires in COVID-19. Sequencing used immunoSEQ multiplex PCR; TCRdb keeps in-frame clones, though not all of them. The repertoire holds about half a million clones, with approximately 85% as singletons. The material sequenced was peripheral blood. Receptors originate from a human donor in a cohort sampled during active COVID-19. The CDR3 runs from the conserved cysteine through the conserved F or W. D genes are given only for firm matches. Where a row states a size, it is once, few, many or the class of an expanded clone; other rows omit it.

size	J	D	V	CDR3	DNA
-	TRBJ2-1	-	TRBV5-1	CASSLATGINNEQFF	TGCGCCAGCAGCTTGGCAACAGGGATTAACAATGAGCAGTTCTTC
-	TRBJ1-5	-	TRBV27	CASSSWRDSSQPQHF	TGTGCCAGCAGTTCTTGGAGGGATTCAAGTCAGCCCCAGCATTTT
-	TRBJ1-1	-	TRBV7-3	CASREFQGRGTEAFF	TGTGCCAGCAGGGAATTTCAGGGTAGAGGAACTGAAGCTTTCTTT
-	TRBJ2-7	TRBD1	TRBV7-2	CASSWDRLNGEQYF	TGTGCCAGCAGCTGGGACAGACTAAACGGCGAGCAGTACTTC
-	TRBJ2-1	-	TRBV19	CASNPKGGGSSYNEQFF	TGTGCCAGTAACCCAAAAGGGGGGGGAAGCTCCTACAATGAGCAGTTCTTC
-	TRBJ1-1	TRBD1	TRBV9	CASSRLGTATEAFF	TGTGCCAGCAGCCGTTTAGGGACAGCCACTGAAGCTTTCTTT
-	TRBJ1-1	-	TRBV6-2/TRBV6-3	CASSELRGRVDTEAFF	TGTGCCAGCAGCGAACTTCGTGGCAGGGTTGACACTGAAGCTTTCTTT
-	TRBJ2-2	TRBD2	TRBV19	CASRTGGPRELFF	TGTGCCAGTAGAACGGGAGGGCCGAGGGAGCTGTTTTTT
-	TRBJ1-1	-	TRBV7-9	CASSSANREGLEAFF	TGTGCCAGCAGCTCCGCCAACAGGGAAGGGCTTGAAGCTTTCTTT
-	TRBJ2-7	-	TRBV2	CASRGHYEQYF	TGTGCCAGCAGGGGACACTACGAGCAGTACTTC
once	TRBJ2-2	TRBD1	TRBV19	CASSIFTGGASTGELFF	TGTGCCAGTAGTATCTTCACAGGGGGCGCGAGCACCGGGGAGCTGTTTTTT
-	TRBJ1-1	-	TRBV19	CASSLMGGETEAFF	TGTGCCAGTAGCCTGATGGGGGGAGAGACTGAAGCTTTCTTT
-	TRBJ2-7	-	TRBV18	CASSPPQPGEQYF	TGTGCCAGCTCACCACCGCAACCGGGCGAGCAGTACTTC
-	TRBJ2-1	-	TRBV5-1	CASSLGQIYYNEQFF	TGCGCCAGCAGCTTGGGGCAGATATACTACAATGAGCAGTTCTTC
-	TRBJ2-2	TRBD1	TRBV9	CASSVTRQGIGELFF	TGTGCCAGCAGCGTAACCCGACAGGGAATCGGGGAGCTGTTTTTT
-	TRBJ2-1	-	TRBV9	CASRSADSYNEQFF	TGTGCCAGCAGGTCAGCGGACTCCTACAATGAGCAGTTCTTC
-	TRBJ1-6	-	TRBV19	CASSEGDWDSYNSPLHF	TGTGCCAGTAGTGAGGGTGATTGGGACTCCTATAATTCACCCCTCCACTTT
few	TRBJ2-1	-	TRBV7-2	CASSQEVQRNEQFF	TGTGCCAGCAGCCAGGAGGTTCAGAGGAATGAGCAGTTCTTC
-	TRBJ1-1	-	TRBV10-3	CAISVEGDTEAFF	TGTGCCATCAGTGTAGAGGGAGACACTGAAGCTTTCTTT
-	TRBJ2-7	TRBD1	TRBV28	CASSSPMTGFLYEQYF	TGTGCCAGCAGTTCTCCTATGACAGGGTTCCTCTACGAGCAGTACTTC
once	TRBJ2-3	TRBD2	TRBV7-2	CASSLQREADTQYF	TGTGCCAGCAGCTTACAGCGGGAGGCAGATACGCAGTATTTT
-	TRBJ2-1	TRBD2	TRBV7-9	CASSLGLAGVSEQFF	TGTGCCAGCAGCTTAGGTCTAGCGGGAGTCAGCGAGCAGTTCTTC
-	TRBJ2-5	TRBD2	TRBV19	CASSIGGGLAGVRETQYF	TGTGCCAGTAGTATCGGGGGGGGACTAGCGGGAGTCCGGGAGACCCAGTACTTC
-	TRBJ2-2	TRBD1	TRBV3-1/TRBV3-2	CASSQTGGGSGELFF	TGTGCCAGCAGCCAGACAGGGGGCGGGTCCGGGGAGCTGTTTTTT
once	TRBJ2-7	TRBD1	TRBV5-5	CASSAGTGSEQYF	TGTGCCAGCAGCGCCGGGACAGGGAGCGAGCAGTACTTC
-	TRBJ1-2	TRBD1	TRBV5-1	CASSLGTGEYGYTF	TGCGCCAGCAGCCTCGGGACAGGGGAATATGGCTACACCTTC
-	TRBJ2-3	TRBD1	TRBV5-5	CASSPYRGRTDTQYF	TGTGCCAGCAGCCCATACAGGGGGCGGACAGATACGCAGTATTTT
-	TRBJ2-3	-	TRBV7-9	CASRNRPQDTQYF	TGTGCCAGCAGGAACAGGCCCCAGGATACGCAGTATTTT
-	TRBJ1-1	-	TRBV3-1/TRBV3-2	CASSQWGGGITEAFF	TGTGCCAGCAGCCAGTGGGGAGGAGGCATCACTGAAGCTTTCTTT
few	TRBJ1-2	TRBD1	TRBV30	CAWSMRQGRGGYTF	TGTGCCTGGAGTATGCGACAGGGAAGAGGCGGCTACACCTTC
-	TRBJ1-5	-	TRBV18	CASSRQAGPTEAQHF	TGTGCCAGCTCCCGGCAAGCAGGCCCGACGGAGGCCCAGCATTTT
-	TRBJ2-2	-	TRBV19	CASSNQGTGELFF	TGTGCCAGTAGTAACCAGGGTACCGGGGAGCTGTTTTTT
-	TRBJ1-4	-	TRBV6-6	CASIMAQGSNEKLFF	TGTGCCAGTATAATGGCACAGGGTTCAAATGAAAAACTGTTTTTT
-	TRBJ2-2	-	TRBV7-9	CASSLEGLLSPYTGELFF	TGTGCCAGCAGCTTAGAGGGGCTTCTTTCCCCTTACACCGGGGAGCTGTTTTTT
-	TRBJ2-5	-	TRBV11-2	CASSPDREGFLRETQYF	TGTGCCAGCAGCCCGGACAGGGAGGGGTTTTTGAGAGAGACCCAGTACTTC
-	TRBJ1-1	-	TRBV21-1	CASSTLGTANYYTEAFF	TGTGCCAGCAGCACCCTAGGGACAGCCAATTACTACACTGAAGCTTTCTTT
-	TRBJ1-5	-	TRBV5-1	CASSLEGGNSNQPQHF	TGCGCCAGCAGCTTGGAAGGCGGGAATAGCAATCAGCCCCAGCATTTT
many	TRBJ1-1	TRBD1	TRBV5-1	CASRDGTGVGRTEAFF	TGCGCCAGCAGGGACGGGACAGGGGTAGGTAGAACTGAAGCTTTCTTT
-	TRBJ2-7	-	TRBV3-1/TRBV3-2	CASSQGGAERYEQYF	TGTGCCAGCAGCCAAGGGGGCGCGGAACGATACGAGCAGTACTTC
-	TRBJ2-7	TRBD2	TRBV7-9	CASSLRTSGDYEQYF	TGTGCCAGCAGTCTTAGGACTAGCGGAGACTACGAGCAGTACTTC
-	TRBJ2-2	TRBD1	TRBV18	CASSPTTGQELFF	TGTGCCAGCTCACCGACGACAGGGCAGGAGCTGTTTTTT
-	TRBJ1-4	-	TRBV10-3	CAISEARGEKLFF	TGTGCCATCAGTGAGGCCAGGGGAGAGAAACTGTTTTTT
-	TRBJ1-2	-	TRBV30	CAWNREHGYTF	TGTGCCTGGAACAGAGAGCACGGCTACACCTTC
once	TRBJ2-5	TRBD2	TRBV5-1	CASSLAGTSGSQETQYF	TGCGCCAGCAGCTTGGCCGGGACTAGCGGATCCCAAGAGACCCAGTACTTC
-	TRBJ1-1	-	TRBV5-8	CASSLPPRGTEAFF	TGTGCCAGCAGCTTACCGCCCAGGGGCACTGAAGCTTTCTTT
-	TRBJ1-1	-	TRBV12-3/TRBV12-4	CASIRGSTEAFF	TGTGCCAGCATTAGGGGATCCACTGAAGCTTTCTTT